This TCR beta chain was documented in a study of T cell responses to AZD1222 COVID-19 vaccine (dated by TCRdb to the early 2020s). About the study as a whole: AZD1222 recipients whose second dose came at about 4 weeks and those whose second dose came at about 12 weeks were combined into one group, since spike-specific TCR depth and breadth did not differ between the two schedules. A total of 233 trial participants underwent TCR sequencing, of whom 207 received two doses of AZD1222 and about 25 received two doses of the MenACWY control vaccine. Trial participants were enrolled by age into subgroups of 18-55, 56-69 and 70-plus years, and around 150, 29 and 61 TCR-sequenced participants, respectively, were included in these subgroups.

Interpreted using the paper, the time point label stands for: baseline before first vaccination. The vaccinee samples were drawn from two UK trials, COV001 and COV002, one of which was a single-blind randomized controlled phase 2/3 trial testing AZD1222 (ChAdOx1 nCoV-19) in healthy adults. For TCRbeta chain sequencing, PBMC samples from trial participants were taken at day 0 and at day 28 after the second dose. The CDR3 regions of human TCRbeta chains were analyzed by immunosequencing. Processing in the source paper ran as follows. TCRs in the repertoires were compared against a reference library of SARS-CoV-2-specific TCRs that had been generated with the MIRA antigen-specificity platform. Breadth was defined as the fraction of unique TCRs that were SARS-CoV-2-associated, and depth was defined as the fraction of total T cells that were SARS-CoV-2-associated. Using the MIRA data, each spike-specific TCR was assigned both to the spike region to which the TCR was reactive and to a CD4 or CD8 class. Log10-transformed breadth and depth values were compared by one-way ANOVA with Sidak's multiple comparisons tests. TCRdb provides this immuneACCESS table in a form limited to in-frame rearrangements. Some clones are lacking; in checked studies, under half of them reflect an unresolved V gene, and why the rest are absent is not known. V, J and clone size reflect that table, while D and trimming were determined from the DNA. This sample gives about 92,000 clones in total; around nine tenths of them show up just once. Around 3% of the sample goes to the ten largest clones.

According to the germline V gene, CDR1 reads SQVTM and CDR2 reads ANQGSEA. Germline trimming amounts to 5 bases on V and 4 bases on J, with 10 as the count of junction bases outside the gene matches. The CDR3 holds 17 amino acids from the cysteine to the phenylalanine. The entry retains the CDR3 DNA only, 51 bases that are in frame from base 1. The sample holds one count of this clone. Its cognate antigen has yet to be identified. One base away there is no much larger clone; base qualities are not given. Points the paper makes about the study in general: Nearly half of unique spike-specific TCRs reportedly recognized epitopes outside regions mutated in the B.1.351 and B.1.1.7 variants. The whole spike protein was spanned by vaccine-associated CD4 TCRs, and dominant responses were seen in regions 160-218 and 743-854. After two AZD1222 doses, spike-specific TCR breadth and depth were significantly higher than at day 0 and than in MenACWY recipients. Because no day 14 peak-response samples were available, repertoires were characterized only after the peak T cell response. The 56-69-year group was small, and its depth increase did not reach significance, likely because of low power. Participants were mostly white British and included more females than males, and it was suggested by the authors that clonal diversity may have been underestimated. Conclusions about previously exposed vaccinees were limited because only a handful of AZD1222 recipients were SARS-CoV-2 seropositive at baseline.

The input for sequencing was peripheral blood, taken on day 0 of AZD1222 vaccination. The V and J genes are TRBV29-1 and TRBJ2-4; 14 bases in between match TRBD2. The receptor's source is an adult in good health. The CDR3 has the sequence CSVRNGTSGRIKNIQYF. The DNA sequence is given as TGCAGCGTTAGGAACGGGACTAGCGGGAGAATTAAAAACATTCAGTACTTC.